This TCR beta chain comes out of a study of cytomegalovirus exposure and HLA in healthy donors. A multiplex PCR was run with 60 Vbeta primers and 13 Jbeta primers. Profiled with immunoSEQ multiplex PCR; TCRdb holds only in-frame clones, not every one. The sample has about 160,000 clones; 75% to 90% are singletons. The CDR3 sequence is 18 residues long. The germline V gene has CDR1 SGHVS and CDR2 FQNEAQ. V trimming: 7 bases; J trimming: 1 base; junction bases outside the gene matches: 15. The chain has TRBV7-8 and TRBJ2-7, with 11 bases fitting TRBD2. What was sequenced was PBMCs. The receptor was derived from a male donor in good health and CMV-seropositive. The CDR3 coding sequence is TGTGCCAGCATTTTAGGGGCCAAGACTAGCGGGATATCCTACGAGCAGTACTTC. Its protein product is CASILGAKTSGISYEQYF.